The next 17 T cell receptor beta chains were all read from a single sample in a study of technical replicates of blood from a few donors. The repertoire was sequenced with immunoSEQ multiplex PCR; TCRdb's copy has only in-frame clones and lacks some. Counted here are around 84,000 clones, approximately 90% occurring once; the ten biggest clones make up more than 0.2%. Sequencing was done on a sample of T cells isolated from PBMCs. These receptors were taken from a human donor in good health.

This chain uses TRBV10-3 with TRBJ1-5; 7 nucleotides agree with TRBD1. The CDR3 runs 14 residues. In germline, CDR1 is ENHRY, CDR2 SYGVKD. V was clipped by 9 bases and J by 5 bases; unmatched bases: 10. CDR3 protein: CAIARGRGDQPQHF. The CDR3 DNA reads as TGTGCCATAGCTAGGGGCAGGGGGGATCAGCCCCAGCATTTT.

The chain has TRBV19 and TRBJ1-2; no clear D gene. Between the trimmed V and J ends, which lost 10 bases and 3 bases, there was a span of 18 bases. CDR1 is LNHDA and CDR2 is SQIVND in the germline V gene (reference sequence). The CDR3 runs 14 residues. In nucleotides, the CDR3 is TGTGCCATTACCCTCTATGCGCCCGACTATGGCTACACCTTC. Encoded protein: CAITLYAPDYGYTF. The full variable domain, with the rest looked up from reference TRBV19 and TRBJ1-2, is DGGITQSPKYLFRKEGQNVTLSCEQNLNHDAMYWYRQDPGQGLRLIYYSQIVNDFQKGDIAEGYSVSREKKESFPLTVTSAQKNPTAFYLCAITLYAPDYGYTFGSGTRLTVV.

The CDR3 spells CASSLEGGGEQYF. CDR3 DNA: TGCGCCAGCAGCTTGGAGGGAGGAGGCGAGCAGTACTTC. The chain carries TRBV5-1 and TRBJ2-7; TRBD2 is a possible D gene (6 bases). Deletions cut 0 bases from V and 6 bases from J, with 10 bases between. Per the germline V gene, CDR1 is SGHRS and CDR2 is YFSETQ. The CDR3 totals 13 residues.

J is TRBJ2-5 and V is TRBV29-1; 11 bases align to TRBD2. The CDR3 has 13 residues. CDR1 and CDR2 (germline): SQVTM, ANQGSEA. V was clipped by 6 bases and J by 5 bases; unmatched bases: 5. In nucleotides, the CDR3 is TGCAGCGTCCGGACTAGCGGGTTTGAGACCCAGTACTTC. Its protein is CSVRTSGFETQYF.

The V and J genes are TRBV6-6 and TRBJ1-4; 7 bases fit TRBD1. Looked up from germline, CDR1 is MNHNY and CDR2 is SVGAGI (reference sequence). The CDR3 loop spans 15 amino acids. The V and J ends lost 0 bases and 5 bases, in that order; junction bases with no gene match: 3. The CDR3 here is CASSYSAGGNEKLFF. In DNA, the CDR3 is TGTGCCAGCAGTTACTCAGCAGGGGGGAATGAAAAACTGTTTTTT.

The chain couples TRBV5-1 to TRBJ2-7; 7 positions agree with TRBD2. V dropped 0 bases and J dropped 3; count of bases not matched to a gene: 12. The germline gives CDR1 SGHRS, CDR2 YFSETQ. The CDR3 runs 17 residues. Here the CDR3 DNA reads TGCGCCAGCAGCTTGGCAAGGGGCGGGGGAGGGTTCTACGAGCAGTACTTC. Its translation is CASSLARGGGGFYEQYF.

The chain combines TRBV20-1 with TRBJ2-3, with 7 bases that match TRBD2. Trimming at V came to 7 bases and at J to 5 bases, leaving 3 bases not matched to a gene. Germline loops: CDR1 DFQATT, CDR2 SNEGSKA (reference sequence). This CDR3 spans 11 amino acids. The CDR3 DNA reads as TGCAGTGGAACTAGCGTAGATACGCAGTATTTT. Encoded protein: CSGTSVDTQYF.

In DNA form, the CDR3 reads TGTGCCAGCAGCAACACCGGGAGCCGCTCCTACGAGCAGTACTTC. The encoded protein is CASSNTGSRSYEQYF. The rearrangement joins TRBV7-8 to TRBJ2-7; tentative D call: TRBD2 (6 bases). Trimming stripped 5 bases from V and 0 bases from J, with 14 bases between. The CDR3 length is 15 residues. Germline V gene data show CDR1 as SGHVS and CDR2 as FQNEAQ.

This clone turned up a few times. The V and J genes are TRBV10-1 and TRBJ1-1, with D possibly TRBD1 on 5 matching bases. Germline loops: CDR1 WNHNN, CDR2 SYGVQD (reference sequence). CDR3 length: 13 residues. Trimming removed 6 bases at V and 3 bases at J, with 11 bases between. The CDR3 sequence is CASSPLQDTEAFF. In DNA form, the CDR3 reads TGCGCCAGCAGCCCTTTACAGGACACTGAAGCTTTCTTT.

The V call is TRBV9, the J call TRBJ2-2; D is possibly TRBD2 (6 bases). Germline V gene lookup returns CDR1 SGDLS and CDR2 YYNGEE. This CDR3 has 18 residues. V lost 0 bases, J lost 5 bases, and 20 bases lay in between. CDR3: CASSVAGGGRPQTGELFF. DNA of the CDR3: TGTGCCAGCAGCGTAGCTGGGGGTGGGAGGCCTCAGACCGGGGAGCTGTTTTTT.

The gene calls are TRBV7-8 and TRBJ2-7; TRBD1 is a possible D gene (5 bases). There are 14 residues in the CDR3. Trimming took 5 bases from V and 7 from J, leaving 18 bases between them. The germline V gene has CDR1 SGHVS and CDR2 FQNEAQ. The CDR3 is CASSPVTDSLEQYF. CDR3 nucleotides: TGTGCCAGCAGCCCCGTAACTGACAGCCTGGAGCAGTACTTC.

Written as DNA, the CDR3 is TGTGCCAGCAGTTTGGGTAGCGGGAGGGCTTACGAGCAGTACTTC. This gives the protein CASSLGSGRAYEQYF. V and J are TRBV28 and TRBJ2-7; TRBD2 matches 11 bases. After removal of 3 bases from V and 4 bases from J, the junction contained 5 bases not matched to a gene. Germline V gene data show CDR1 as MDHEN and CDR2 as SYDVKM. This CDR3 region has 15 residues.

The chain employs TRBV5-4 and TRBJ2-5; D is perhaps TRBD2 (5 bases). Germline-derived CDR1 and CDR2 are SGHNT and YYREEE (reference sequence). V lost 4 bases and J 2 bases, leaving 12 bases between the germline ends. The CDR3 is 14 amino acids. The CDR3 loop reads CASSPAEAQETQYF. CDR3 nucleotide sequence: TGTGCCAGCAGCCCCGCGGAGGCGCAAGAGACCCAGTACTTC.

J is TRBJ2-7 and V is TRBV5-1; a possible D gene is TRBD2 (6 bases). The CDR3 is 15 residues long. V was shortened by 4 bases and J by 2 bases, with 16 bases between the two germline ends. Germline CDR1 is SGHRS and CDR2 is YFSETQ. The CDR3 DNA follows: TGCGCCAGCAGCCCGGGGACGCGGGGCCCCTACGAGCAGTACTTC. Translation gives CASSPGTRGPYEQYF.

The chain is built from TRBV10-3 and TRBJ2-7; 11 bases agree with TRBD2. Trimming cost V 6 bases and J 3 bases; bases outside gene matches: 4. The CDR3 extends over 14 amino acids. Germline-derived CDR1 and CDR2 are ENHRY and SYGVKD. This CDR3 is CAIRGTSGDYEQYF. The CDR3, as DNA: TGTGCCATCAGGGGGACTAGCGGAGACTACGAGCAGTACTTC.

CDR3: CASSRGLAGGLETQYF. The CDR3 nucleotides are TGCGCCAGCAGCCGAGGACTAGCGGGAGGACTGGAGACCCAGTACTTC. The chain joins TRBV5-1 to TRBJ2-5; 14 bases match TRBD2. Trimming removed 4 bases from V and 5 bases from J; junction bases left unmatched: 7. CDR3 length: 16 residues. Looked up from germline, CDR1 is SGHRS and CDR2 is YFSETQ.

J is TRBJ2-2 and V is TRBV14; 9 nucleotides agree with TRBD1. The CDR3 has 17 amino acids. The junction had 10 bases not matched to a gene; V was cut back by 4 bases and J by 4 bases. Germline V gene lookup returns CDR1 SGHDN and CDR2 FVKESK. The CDR3: CASSRIPGQGSTGELFF. CDR3 sequence (DNA): TGTGCCAGCAGCCGAATTCCGGGACAGGGTAGCACCGGGGAGCTGTTTTTT. The full variable domain, its missing parts supplied by reference TRBV14 and TRBJ2-2, is EAGVTQFPSHSVIEKGQTVTLRCDPISGHDNLYWYRRVMGKEIKFLLHFVKESKQDESGMPNNRFLAERTGGTYSTLKVQPAELEDSGVYFCASSRIPGQGSTGELFFGEGSRLTVL.